This record concerns one T cell receptor beta chain sequence. Its antigen is currently not known. No base qualities exist here, and no much larger clone lies one base off it. The data are from a study of T-cell reconstitution after alpha-beta-depleted transplantation in children (dated by TCRdb to the mid-2010s). Some background on the complete study: Using TCR repertoire profiling, the study followed T-cell immune reconstitution in a quantitative way in children after TCRalphabeta/CD19-depleted allogeneic hematopoietic cell transplantation.

The sample's treatment or condition, from its label and the paper: allogeneic hematopoietic cell transplantation with graft depleted of TCRalphabeta T cells and CD19 B cells. The children who served as transplant recipients had been given grafts of TCRalphabeta/CD19-depleted allogeneic hematopoietic cells. Library preparation was by PCR. Instrument on record: Illumina HiSeq 2500. To normalize quantification of the TCRbeta repertoire, the TCR libraries were built with molecular barcoding that relied on unique molecular identifiers. TCRdb handled the public reads itself, with Q25 trimming in fastp and clone calling in MiXCR, and kept productive beta chains. Each entry is one CDR3 protein sequence, shown with its most common DNA and genes. This sample is represented by 300,000 to 400,000 distinct CDR3 sequences; roughly 16% of them were singletons. Roughly 41% of the sample is in the top ten clones.

Trimming at the junction amounts to 0 bases on V and 1 base on J, and the germline ends lie 13 bases apart. The CDR3 covers 17 residues, taking in both the cysteine and the phenylalanine. Just the 51-base CDR3 DNA is kept, in frame starting at base 1. Taken from the germline V gene, the CDR1 and CDR2 loops are LGHNA and YNFKEQ. General conclusions and limits of the study: About two months after transplant, the apparently early recovery of alphabetaT-cell counts reportedly depended on just several hundred clones that had expanded rapidly and came from non-depleted graft cells. Hyperexpanded clone frequencies declined over subsequent months; after one year, T-cell counts and TCRbeta diversity were mostly attributed to newly produced T cells. The high TCRbeta diversity at day 60 in some patients was ascribed to recipient T cells and intrathymic progenitors that had survived conditioning.

Recombination linked TRBV4-2 to TRBJ2-1; the best D guess is TRBD2, with 5 bases matching. The sequence derives from a male patient aged 2 to 9 who had a stem cell transplant for acute lymphoblastic leukemia, so the T cells may come from the graft donor. The input for sequencing was PBMCs, mostly from graft donor cells, taken 360 days after TCRalphabeta/CD19-depleted stem cell transplant. The nucleotide sequence is given as TGTGCCAGCAGCCAAGATGAGCGGACGCCATCCTACAATGAGCAGTTCTTC. The resulting protein is CASSQDERTPSYNEQFF.